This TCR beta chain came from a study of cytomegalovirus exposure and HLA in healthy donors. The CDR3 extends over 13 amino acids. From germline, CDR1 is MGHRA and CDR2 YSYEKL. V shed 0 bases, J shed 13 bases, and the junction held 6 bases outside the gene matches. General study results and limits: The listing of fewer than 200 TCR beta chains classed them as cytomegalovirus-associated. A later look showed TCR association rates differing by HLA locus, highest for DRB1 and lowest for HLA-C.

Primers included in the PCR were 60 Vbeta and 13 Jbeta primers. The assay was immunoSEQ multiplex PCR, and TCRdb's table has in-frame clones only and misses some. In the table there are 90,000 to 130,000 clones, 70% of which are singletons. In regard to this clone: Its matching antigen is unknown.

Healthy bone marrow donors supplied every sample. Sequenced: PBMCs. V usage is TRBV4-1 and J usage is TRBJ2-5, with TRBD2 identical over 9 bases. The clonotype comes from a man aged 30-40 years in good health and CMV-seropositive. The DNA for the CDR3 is TGCGCCAGCAGCCAAGAGGGGCGGGGGGGGTCGTACTTC. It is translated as CASSQEGRGGSYF.